The T cell receptor beta chain described here comes from a study of shared clonotypes between healthy human individuals. Whole-study results and caveats: Between four donors, naive CD4 clonotypes were shared at a level of around 4.8%. Researchers sampled blood only, noting tissue repertoires likely differ.

With regard to this clone: Antigen unknown.

The data were produced by immunoSEQ multiplex PCR, yet TCRdb's version contains in-frame clones alone and is incomplete. The sample contains about 1.5 million clones, about 96% of which appear only once. CDR3 length equals 15 residues. Between the trimmed V and J ends, which lost 4 bases and 2 bases, there was a span of 13 bases. Per germline, CDR1 SGHNT and CDR2 YYREEE (reference sequence). The chain uses TRBV5-4 and TRBJ1-3; unclear D gene. Specimen: naive CD4+ T cells sorted from blood. Subset indicated: CD45RA+ positively selected. This sequence originates from a man aged 30-40 years in good health. The CDR3 DNA follows: TGTGCCAGCAGCGCGATGGTCGGGGCTGGAAACACCATATATTTT. Its translation: CASSAMVGAGNTIYF.